This T cell receptor (beta chain) stems from a study of T cells after yellow fever vaccination. Study-wide points: A large majority of primary-vaccination clones showed up again after the booster (around 96% CD4, roughly 91% CD8).

CDR3 length: 15 amino acids. V was pared by 5 bases and J by 8 bases, with 19 bases between. As concerns this clonotype: Its specificity is not known.

UMIs and a universal primer site were added when TCR cDNA was made by 5'RACE template switching. A single record per CDR3 protein comes from TCRdb applying MiXCR to the 5' RACE reads. This table has hundreds of thousands of distinct CDR3 sequences, about 9.9% appearing once. This TCR was sampled from a man between 18 and 29 years old who received the YFV17D yellow fever vaccine. The V and J genes are TRBV12-3 or TRBV12-4 and TRBJ2-1, with D maybe TRBD1 (6 bases). The sequencing here drew on PBMCs, taken on the day of the first yellow fever vaccination. DNA for the CDR3: TGTGCCAGCAGTCCCCAGGGGAGTTTTCCCGATGAGCAGTTCTTC. This codes for CASSPQGSFPDEQFF.